The rows below give T cell receptor beta chains drawn from one sample of a study of control samples from healthy donors and cancer patients. Profiling relied on immunoSEQ multiplex PCR, and the TCRdb table lists in-frame clones only, not all of them. The table has 150,000 to 200,000 clones, around 88% seen once; the top ten hold under 2%. Sequenced material: blood. The receptors were gathered from a man younger than 35 in good health. CDR3s include the opening cysteine and the closing phenylalanine or tryptophan. The D gene is left open where the match is weak. Rows may omit the clone size; those that give it use once, few, many or a size class.

abundance: NA; j_gene: TRBJ2-7; v_gene: TRBV5-1; d_gene: NA; CDR3nt: TGCGCCAGCAGCTTGACAGTCTCCTACGAGCAGTACTTC; CDR3aa: CASSLTVSYEQYF
abundance: once; j_gene: TRBJ2-5; v_gene: TRBV6-5; d_gene: NA; CDR3nt: TGTGCCAGCAGTTACTCAGGGGAAGAGACCCAGTACTTC; CDR3aa: CASSYSGEETQYF
abundance: NA; j_gene: TRBJ2-5; v_gene: TRBV6-6; d_gene: TRBD1; CDR3nt: TGTGCCAGCAGTCCCCGGCCGGGACAGGGGGCGAGGGAGACCCAGTACTTC; CDR3aa: CASSPRPGQGARETQYF
abundance: NA; j_gene: TRBJ2-7; v_gene: TRBV11-2; d_gene: NA; CDR3nt: TGTGCCAGCAGCTTCCTGGAGGAGCAGTACTTC; CDR3aa: CASSFLEEQYF
abundance: NA; j_gene: TRBJ2-3; v_gene: TRBV7-2; d_gene: TRBD2; CDR3nt: TGTGCCAGCAGCTCCCTTGGACTAGCGGGGGTTACAGATACGCAGTATTTT; CDR3aa: CASSSLGLAGVTDTQYF
abundance: NA; j_gene: TRBJ2-1; v_gene: TRBV11-1; d_gene: NA; CDR3nt: TGTGCCAGCAGCTTCGACAGGAACAATGAGCAGTTCTTC; CDR3aa: CASSFDRNNEQFF
abundance: NA; j_gene: TRBJ2-5; v_gene: TRBV30; d_gene: NA; CDR3nt: TGTGCCTGGAGTGTTGTGGCGGGTCGCCAAGAGACCCAGTACTTC; CDR3aa: CAWSVVAGRQETQYF
abundance: NA; j_gene: TRBJ2-3; v_gene: TRBV5-8; d_gene: TRBD1; CDR3nt: TGTGCCAGCAGCTCCGGACAGGCCGGAGATACGCAGTATTTT; CDR3aa: CASSSGQAGDTQYF
abundance: once; j_gene: TRBJ1-4; v_gene: TRBV4-3; d_gene: NA; CDR3nt: TGCGCCAGCAGCCAAGACCAGGGAGTGGAAAAACTGTTTTTT; CDR3aa: CASSQDQGVEKLFF
abundance: NA; j_gene: TRBJ1-2; v_gene: TRBV6-5; d_gene: TRBD1; CDR3nt: TGTGCCAGCAGCCGGGACAGGGGGCTAGGCTACACCTTC; CDR3aa: CASSRDRGLGYTF
abundance: NA; j_gene: TRBJ1-5; v_gene: TRBV30; d_gene: NA; CDR3nt: TGTGCCTGGAGTCAAGGGGATAGCAATCAGCCCCAGCATTTT; CDR3aa: CAWSQGDSNQPQHF
abundance: NA; j_gene: TRBJ1-2; v_gene: TRBV4-3; d_gene: NA; CDR3nt: TGCGCCAGCAGCCAAGTGGGACGGGCTGGATATGGCTACACCTTC; CDR3aa: CASSQVGRAGYGYTF
abundance: few; j_gene: TRBJ2-5; v_gene: TRBV3-1/TRBV3-2; d_gene: NA; CDR3nt: TGTGCCAGCAGCCAATCCCGAGAAGAGACCCAGTACTTC; CDR3aa: CASSQSREETQYF
abundance: NA; j_gene: TRBJ1-1; v_gene: TRBV11-1; d_gene: TRBD1; CDR3nt: TGTGCCAGCAGCTCAGGACAGGCGGCTGTCACTGAAGCTTTCTTT; CDR3aa: CASSSGQAAVTEAFF
abundance: NA; j_gene: TRBJ2-1; v_gene: TRBV15; d_gene: NA; CDR3nt: TGTGCCACCAGCTCTTACCGCGGTAATGAGCAGTTCTTC; CDR3aa: CATSSYRGNEQFF
abundance: NA; j_gene: TRBJ1-1; v_gene: TRBV5-5; d_gene: NA; CDR3nt: TGTGCCAGCAGCTTGGCAGGGGACACTGAAGCTTTCTTT; CDR3aa: CASSLAGDTEAFF
abundance: NA; j_gene: TRBJ2-5; v_gene: TRBV9; d_gene: NA; CDR3nt: TGTGCCAGCAGCGTAGGTTTCACGGGGACCCGCCAAGAGACCCAGTACTTC; CDR3aa: CASSVGFTGTRQETQYF
abundance: NA; j_gene: TRBJ1-1; v_gene: TRBV6-5; d_gene: NA; CDR3nt: TGTGCCAGCAGTTCCAGGGACGGTGCCACTGAAGCTTTCTTT; CDR3aa: CASSSRDGATEAFF
abundance: NA; j_gene: TRBJ2-3; v_gene: TRBV25-1; d_gene: TRBD1; CDR3nt: TGTGCCAGCAGTGAAGCGACAGGGGGTGCAGATACGCAGTATTTT; CDR3aa: CASSEATGGADTQYF
abundance: NA; j_gene: TRBJ2-3; v_gene: TRBV13; d_gene: TRBD2; CDR3nt: TGTGCCAGCAGCTTAGAAGCGGGGGGGGACACAGATACGCAGTATTTT; CDR3aa: CASSLEAGGDTDTQYF
abundance: NA; j_gene: TRBJ2-6; v_gene: TRBV19; d_gene: NA; CDR3nt: TGTGCCAGTAGCGACCCCGGGGGAGCGAAGTCTGGGGCCAACGTCCTGACTTTC; CDR3aa: CASSDPGGAKSGANVLTF
abundance: NA; j_gene: TRBJ1-1; v_gene: TRBV5-8; d_gene: NA; CDR3nt: TGTGCCAGCAGCTCGGGAAATTTGAACACTGAAGCTTTCTTT; CDR3aa: CASSSGNLNTEAFF
abundance: NA; j_gene: TRBJ2-5; v_gene: TRBV6-2/TRBV6-3; d_gene: NA; CDR3nt: TGTGCCAGCAGTTACCTACAGAGGGGTGAGACCCAGTACTTC; CDR3aa: CASSYLQRGETQYF
abundance: NA; j_gene: TRBJ1-4; v_gene: TRBV25-1; d_gene: NA; CDR3nt: TGTGCCAGCAGTAGGGAGGGCTTCGATGAAAAACTGTTTTTT; CDR3aa: CASSREGFDEKLFF
abundance: NA; j_gene: TRBJ1-2; v_gene: TRBV6-5; d_gene: NA; CDR3nt: TGTGCCAGCAGCTCGACAGCCGATAACTATGGCTACACCTTC; CDR3aa: CASSSTADNYGYTF
abundance: NA; j_gene: TRBJ1-1; v_gene: TRBV6-2/TRBV6-3; d_gene: NA; CDR3nt: TGTGCCAGCAGCGGGGGAGAGGCTCCGGGCATAACTTTCTTT; CDR3aa: CASSGGEAPGITFF
abundance: NA; j_gene: TRBJ1-6; v_gene: TRBV28; d_gene: NA; CDR3nt: TGTGCCAGCATTAGGGGAATTGGCTCCTATAATTCACCCCTCCACTTT; CDR3aa: CASIRGIGSYNSPLHF
abundance: NA; j_gene: TRBJ2-2; v_gene: TRBV5-1; d_gene: TRBD2; CDR3nt: TGCGCCAGCAGCTTAAGCGGGGGCGCGGGATACACCGGGGAGCTGTTTTTT; CDR3aa: CASSLSGGAGYTGELFF
abundance: NA; j_gene: TRBJ2-2; v_gene: TRBV7-6; d_gene: TRBD1; CDR3nt: TGTGCCAGCAGCTTAATTCCGGTACAGGGGGAGAACACCGGGGAGCTGTTTTTT; CDR3aa: CASSLIPVQGENTGELFF
abundance: NA; j_gene: TRBJ2-1; v_gene: TRBV3-1/TRBV3-2; d_gene: TRBD2; CDR3nt: TGTGCCAGCAAGCGAGCGGGGGGGCCTGGGGAGCAGTTCTTC; CDR3aa: CASKRAGGPGEQFF
abundance: NA; j_gene: TRBJ2-3; v_gene: TRBV7-8; d_gene: NA; CDR3nt: TGTGCCAGCAGCTTCCTTGCAGATACGCAGTATTTT; CDR3aa: CASSFLADTQYF
abundance: NA; j_gene: TRBJ1-3; v_gene: TRBV7-8; d_gene: NA; CDR3nt: TGTGCCAGCTCCCTTGGGGCAGGTGTTGGAAACACCATATATTTT; CDR3aa: CASSLGAGVGNTIYF
abundance: NA; j_gene: TRBJ2-1; v_gene: TRBV28; d_gene: TRBD2; CDR3nt: TGTGCCAGCAGAAATAGCGGGGGGGCCTCCTACAATGAGCAGTTCTTC; CDR3aa: CASRNSGGASYNEQFF
abundance: once; j_gene: TRBJ2-3; v_gene: TRBV4-1; d_gene: NA; CDR3nt: TGCGCCAGCAGCCGCACCAGCACAGATACGCAGTATTTT; CDR3aa: CASSRTSTDTQYF
abundance: NA; j_gene: TRBJ1-2; v_gene: TRBV20-1; d_gene: NA; CDR3nt: TGCAGTGCTAGGACACAGCCCCGAACCTTC; CDR3aa: CSARTQPRTF
abundance: NA; j_gene: TRBJ2-1; v_gene: TRBV11-3; d_gene: NA; CDR3nt: TGTGCCAGCAGTCCAAGCGTAAACAATGAGCAGTTCTTC; CDR3aa: CASSPSVNNEQFF
abundance: NA; j_gene: TRBJ2-2; v_gene: TRBV18; d_gene: NA; CDR3nt: TGTGCCAGCTCACCCAGGGGCACCGGGGAGCTGTTTTTT; CDR3aa: CASSPRGTGELFF
abundance: NA; j_gene: TRBJ2-7; v_gene: TRBV6-5; d_gene: NA; CDR3nt: TGTGCCAGCAGTTACCGAGAATCATACTACGAGCAGTACTTC; CDR3aa: CASSYRESYYEQYF
abundance: NA; j_gene: TRBJ1-1; v_gene: TRBV5-4; d_gene: NA; CDR3nt: TGTGCCAGCAGCCCCCGGACAGCGAACACTGAAGCTTTCTTT; CDR3aa: CASSPRTANTEAFF
abundance: NA; j_gene: TRBJ1-2; v_gene: TRBV4-1; d_gene: TRBD1; CDR3nt: TGCGCCAGCTCAGGGACAGGGGGCAACTATGGCTACACCTTC; CDR3aa: CASSGTGGNYGYTF
abundance: NA; j_gene: TRBJ2-5; v_gene: TRBV6-5; d_gene: NA; CDR3nt: TGTGCCAGCAGTTACGCTGACCCCGACGCAGAGACCCAGTACTTC; CDR3aa: CASSYADPDAETQYF
abundance: NA; j_gene: TRBJ2-1; v_gene: TRBV7-2; d_gene: NA; CDR3nt: TGTGCCAGCAGCTTAGAGGCGAGCTCCTACAATGAGCAGTTCTTC; CDR3aa: CASSLEASSYNEQFF
abundance: NA; j_gene: TRBJ1-1; v_gene: TRBV9; d_gene: NA; CDR3nt: TGTGCCAGCAGCCCTACAGGGAATCAGGCACTGAGCACTGAAGCTTTCTTT; CDR3aa: CASSPTGNQALSTEAFF